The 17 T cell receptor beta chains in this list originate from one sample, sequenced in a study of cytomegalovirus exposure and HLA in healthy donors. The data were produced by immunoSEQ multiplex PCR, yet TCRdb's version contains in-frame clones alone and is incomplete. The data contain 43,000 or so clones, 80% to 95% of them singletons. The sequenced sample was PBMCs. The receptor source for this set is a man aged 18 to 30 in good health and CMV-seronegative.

This CDR3 is CASSYSQGYQPQHF. The CDR3 region has the DNA TGTGCCAGCAGTTACTCTCAGGGGTATCAGCCCCAGCATTTT. V usage is TRBV6-6 and J usage is TRBJ1-5; TRBD1 might be the D (6 bases). Germline-derived CDR1 and CDR2 are MNHNY and SVGAGI (reference sequence). V lost 0 bases and J lost 5, with 8 bases in between. CDR3 length equals 14 residues.

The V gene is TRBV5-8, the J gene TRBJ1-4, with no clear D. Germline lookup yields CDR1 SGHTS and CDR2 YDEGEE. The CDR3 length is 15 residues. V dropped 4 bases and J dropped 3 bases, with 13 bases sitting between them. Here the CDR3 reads CASSLQARANEKLFF. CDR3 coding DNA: TGTGCCAGCAGCCTCCAGGCGCGGGCTAATGAAAAACTGTTTTTT.

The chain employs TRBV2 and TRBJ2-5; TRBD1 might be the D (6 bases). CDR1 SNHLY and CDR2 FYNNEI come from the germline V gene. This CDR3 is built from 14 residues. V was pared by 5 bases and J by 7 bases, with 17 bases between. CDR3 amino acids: CASSSGTLIRTQYF. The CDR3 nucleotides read TGTGCCAGCAGTTCCGGGACATTAATCCGGACCCAGTACTTC.

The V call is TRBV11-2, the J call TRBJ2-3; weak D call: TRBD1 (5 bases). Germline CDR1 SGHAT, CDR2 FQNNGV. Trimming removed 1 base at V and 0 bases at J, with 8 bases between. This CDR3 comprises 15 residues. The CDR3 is CASSLGGLSTDTQYF. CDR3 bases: TGTGCCAGCAGCTTAGGGGGCTTAAGCACAGATACGCAGTATTTT.

Written as DNA, the CDR3 is TGTGCCAGCAGCTTGGGCCCGGATCAGCCCCAGCATTTT. Its protein is CASSLGPDQPQHF. The chain recombines TRBV5-4 with TRBJ1-5, with unresolved D. Between the trimmed V and J ends, which lost 0 bases and 5 bases, there was a span of 6 bases. Looked up from germline, CDR1 is SGHNT and CDR2 is YYREEE (reference sequence). CDR3 size: 13 residues.

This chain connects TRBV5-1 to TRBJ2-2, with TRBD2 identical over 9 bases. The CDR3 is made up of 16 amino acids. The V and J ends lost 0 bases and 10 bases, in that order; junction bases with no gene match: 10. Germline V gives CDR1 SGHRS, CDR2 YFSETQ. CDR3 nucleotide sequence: TGCGCCAGCAGCTTGGCCCCTAGCGGGGCCGTTGTGGAGCTGTTTTTT. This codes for CASSLAPSGAVVELFF. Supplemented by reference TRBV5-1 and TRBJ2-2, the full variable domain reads KAGVTQTPRYLIKTRGQQVTLSCSPISGHRSVSWYQQTPGQGLQFLFEYFSETQRNKGNFPGRFSGRQFSNSRSEMNVSTLELGDSALYLCASSLAPSGAVVELFFGEGSRLTVL.

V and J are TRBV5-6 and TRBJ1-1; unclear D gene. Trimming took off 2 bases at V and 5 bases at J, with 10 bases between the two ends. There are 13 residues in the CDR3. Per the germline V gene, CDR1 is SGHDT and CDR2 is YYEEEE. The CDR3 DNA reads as TGTGCCAGCAGCTTCGTGGGGAGGACTGAAGCTTTCTTT. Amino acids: CASSFVGRTEAFF.

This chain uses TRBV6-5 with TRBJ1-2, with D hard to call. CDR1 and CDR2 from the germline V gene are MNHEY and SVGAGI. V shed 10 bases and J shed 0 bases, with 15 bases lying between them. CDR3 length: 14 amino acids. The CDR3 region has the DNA TGTGCCACCATTACTCCGGGAGCTAACTATGGCTACACCTTC. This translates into CATITPGANYGYTF.

CDR3 protein: CASSWDRGNEKLFF. Written as DNA, the CDR3 is TGTGCCAGCAGTTGGGACAGGGGGAATGAAAAACTGTTTTTT. The chain uses TRBV2 and TRBJ1-4, with 11 positions matching TRBD1. The junction had 1 base not matched to a gene; V was cut back by 5 bases and J by 5 bases. The CDR3 is 14 residues long. Germline V CDR1 and CDR2: SNHLY, FYNNEI.

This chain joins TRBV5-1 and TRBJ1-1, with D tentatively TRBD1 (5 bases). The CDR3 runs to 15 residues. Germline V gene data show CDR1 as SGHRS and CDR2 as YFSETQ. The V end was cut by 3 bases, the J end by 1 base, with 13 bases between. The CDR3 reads CASSSPRQGNTEAFF. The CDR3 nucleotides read TGCGCCAGCAGCTCGCCCCGGCAGGGGAACACTGAAGCTTTCTTT.

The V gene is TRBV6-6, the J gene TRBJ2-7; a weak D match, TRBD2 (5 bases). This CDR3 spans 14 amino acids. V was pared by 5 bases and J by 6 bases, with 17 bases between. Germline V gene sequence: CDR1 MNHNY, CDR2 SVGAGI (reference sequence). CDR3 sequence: CASSAHGIRLEQYF. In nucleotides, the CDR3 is TGTGCCAGCAGTGCACACGGGATCCGGCTCGAGCAGTACTTC.

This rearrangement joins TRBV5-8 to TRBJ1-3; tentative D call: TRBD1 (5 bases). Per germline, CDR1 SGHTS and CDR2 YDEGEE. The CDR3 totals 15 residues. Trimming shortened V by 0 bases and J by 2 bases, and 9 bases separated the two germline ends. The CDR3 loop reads CASSLEQGPGNTIYF. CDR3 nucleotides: TGTGCCAGCAGCTTGGAGCAGGGCCCTGGAAACACCATATATTTT.

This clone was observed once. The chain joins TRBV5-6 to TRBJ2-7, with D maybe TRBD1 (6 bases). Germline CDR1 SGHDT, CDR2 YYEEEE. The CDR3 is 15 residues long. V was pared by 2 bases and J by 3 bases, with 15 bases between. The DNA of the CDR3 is TGTGCCAGCAGCTTTAAGCTACAGGGCGACTACGAGCAGTACTTC. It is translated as CASSFKLQGDYEQYF. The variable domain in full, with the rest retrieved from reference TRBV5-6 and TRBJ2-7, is DAGVTQSPTHLIKTRGQQVTLRCSPKSGHDTVSWYQQALGQGPQFIFQYYEEEERQRGNFPDRFSGHQFPNYSSELNVNALLLGDSALYLCASSFKLQGDYEQYFGPGTRLTVT.

For the CDR3, the DNA is TGCGCCAGCAGCTCCGGACAGGGGGTTTTCGAGCAGTACTTC. Its translation is CASSSGQGVFEQYF. The chain couples TRBV5-1 to TRBJ2-7; 10 bases align to TRBD1. V lost 3 bases and J lost 6; bases outside the gene matches: 6. Germline V lookup: CDR1 SGHRS, CDR2 YFSETQ. The CDR3 consists of 14 residues.

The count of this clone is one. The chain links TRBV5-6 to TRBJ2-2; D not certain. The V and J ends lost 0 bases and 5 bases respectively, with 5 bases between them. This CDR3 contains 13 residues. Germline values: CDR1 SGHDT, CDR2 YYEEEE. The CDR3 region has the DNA TGTGCCAGCAGCTTGGGAGGAACCGGGGAGCTGTTTTTT. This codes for CASSLGGTGELFF.

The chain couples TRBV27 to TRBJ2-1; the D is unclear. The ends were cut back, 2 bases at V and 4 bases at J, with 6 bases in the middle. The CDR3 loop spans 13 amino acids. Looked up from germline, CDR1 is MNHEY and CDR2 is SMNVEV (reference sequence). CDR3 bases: TGTGCCAGCAGTTTACCCAGATACAATGAGCAGTTCTTC. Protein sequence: CASSLPRYNEQFF.

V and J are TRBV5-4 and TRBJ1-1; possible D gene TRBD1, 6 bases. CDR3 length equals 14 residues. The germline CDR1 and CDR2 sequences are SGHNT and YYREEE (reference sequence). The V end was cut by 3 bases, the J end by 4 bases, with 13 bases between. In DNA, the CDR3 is TGTGCCAGCAGCTCCCTCCGGGGGGCCACTGAAGCTTTCTTT. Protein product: CASSSLRGATEAFF.